This T cell receptor beta chain was identified during a study of T cell clonotyping in hematopoietic cell transplantation listed by TCRdb under 2021. Study-level background: The study collected some 140 blood samples from about 40 consecutive transplant recipients and their related donors. Patient recruitment ran from 2015 to January 2017, and follow-up continued until late 2020 or death. On the study overall, not on this receptor specifically: Overlap with donor repertoires was found for only a small fraction of recipient repertoires, with over 95% found to appear de novo at the given depth. Broader posttransplant TCR repertoire diversity was predicted by donor and pretransplant recipient Inverse Simpson Index values. Recipient TCR diversity fell after transplant, with pathologically expanded clonotypes rising progressively from day 30 to day 180. The sample size was limited, and CD4 and CD8 repertoire contributions could not be separated because cells were not sorted.

V is reduced by 8 bases and J by 6 bases, leaving a spacing of 19 bases between them. The CDR3 measures 14 amino acids from cysteine to phenylalanine. Only the CDR3 part of the read is kept: 42 bases, read in frame from the first base. Looking up the germline V gene yields CDR1 SNHLY and CDR2 FYNNEI. Points on this clone: Its cognate antigen has yet to be identified. Per-base qualities were not stored, and no clone one base away is much larger.

The sample's time point label, in plain terms: 180 days after allo-HCT. Blood from recipients was drawn about 28 days before transplant and again at days 30, 100 and 180 after transplant. Nuclei Lysis Solution was used to extract genomic DNA from fresh or cryopreserved unfractionated peripheral blood mononuclear cells. The immunoSEQ assay, a bias-controlled multiplex PCR with V- and J-specific primers, was used to amplify TCR beta CDR3 regions from genomic DNA. In a second PCR step, a proprietary barcode and Illumina adapter sequences were attached to the CDR3 amplicons. An Illumina MiSeq instrument was used to sequence the CDR3 libraries. The study's processing was this. Export and quality control were done with immunoSEQ Analyzer 3.0, while downstream analyses used R Bioconductor and Immunarch. Repertoire metrics were calculated using only productive rearrangements within the normalized downsampled data set. Pathologically expanded clonotypes were defined as those larger than 5 templates in the normalized cohort. The Inverse Simpson Index served as the measure of repertoire diversity. To capture all clonotypes, CMV-specificity analyses were performed on the non-normalized data set. Not all clones reach the TCRdb copy of this immuneACCESS table, which keeps in-frame sequences only. Checked studies attribute under half of the gap to unresolved V genes and leave the rest unexplained. That table supplies the V and J calls and clone size; D and trimming were determined from the DNA. The table for this sample lists some 6,300 clones; around 80% of them were counted only once. Roughly 34% of the sample goes to the ten largest clones.

The starting material was peripheral blood mononuclear cells, obtained 180 days after allogeneic stem cell transplant. This TCR was recovered from a male patient aged 70 to 80 who had an allogeneic stem cell transplant from an unrelated donor, so T cells may come from the graft donor. Some clones in this sample may be carry-over from other donors' samples. The chain couples TRBV2 to TRBJ1-1; the D segment cannot be called with confidence. The nucleotide sequence is given as TGTGCCAGCTCCCTTCGGCGGGGTGGCGCTGAAGCTTTCTTT. The resulting protein is CASSLRRGGAEAFF.